The next 24 T cell receptor beta chains were all read from a single sample in a study of cytomegalovirus exposure and HLA in healthy donors. Profiled with immunoSEQ multiplex PCR; TCRdb holds only in-frame clones, not every one. This sample yields around 100,000 clones, of which over 85% are seen a single time; around 0.85% belongs to the top ten. Specimen: PBMCs. Receptors originate from a woman aged 18-30 years in good health and CMV-seronegative.

Comment on this clone: The junction does not match germline at one end; this may be a read error. The chain has TRBV6-1 and TRBJ1-4, with TRBD1 matching 9 bases. Germline CDR1 is MNHNS and CDR2 is SASEGT. The CDR3 has 13 residues. DNA for the CDR3: TGTGCCAGCAGTGGAATCCGGACAGGGGATCGGGCTTTT. Protein: CASSGIRTGDRAF.

The chain employs TRBV4-1 and TRBJ2-4; 8 positions agree with TRBD2. The CDR3 is made up of 17 amino acids. In germline, CDR1 is MGHRA, CDR2 YSYEKL. After removal of 2 bases from V and 5 bases from J, the junction contained 11 bases not matched to a gene. CDR3 in amino acids: CASSQTGVAGTENIQYF. The CDR3 DNA reads TGCGCCAGCAGCCAAACGGGGGTAGCGGGAACCGAAAACATTCAGTACTTC.

This clone was seen once. V gene TRBV29-1 combines with J gene TRBJ1-1, with TRBD1 matching 7 bases. Germline CDR1 SQVTM, CDR2 ANQGSEA. The CDR3 spans 15 residues. The ends lost 0 bases at V and 11 bases at J; junction bases unmatched: 15. The CDR3, as DNA: TGCAGCGTTGAAGATCCACTTGACAGGGATCTATCGGCTTTCTTT. Translation: CSVEDPLDRDLSAFF. Full variable domain (missing parts from reference TRBV29-1 and TRBJ1-1): SAVISQKPSRDICQRGTSLTIQCQVDSQVTMMFWYRQQPGQSLTLIATANQGSEATYESGFVIDKFPISRPNLTFSTLTVSNMSPEDSSIYLCSVEDPLDRDLSAFFGQGTRLTVV.

This chain connects TRBV18 to TRBJ2-7, with 8 nucleotides matching TRBD2. This CDR3 is 13 amino acids long. V lost 4 bases, J lost 4 bases, and 3 bases stayed unmatched. Looked up from germline, CDR1 is KGHSH and CDR2 is LQKENI. The chain's CDR3 is CASSQTSAYEQYF. For the CDR3, the DNA is TGTGCCAGCTCACAGACTAGCGCTTACGAGCAGTACTTC.

The V and J genes are TRBV18 and TRBJ1-3; 7 bases align to TRBD1. CDR1 is KGHSH, CDR2 LQKENI, per germline. CDR3 length: 15 amino acids. V shed 4 bases and J 2 bases; nucleotides not matched to a gene: 5. Written as DNA, the CDR3 is TGTGCCAGCTCACTCGGACAGGTGGCTGGAAACACCATATATTTT. Its protein is CASSLGQVAGNTIYF.

The chain combines TRBV6-5 with TRBJ2-7, with D perhaps TRBD1 (5 bases). Germline CDR1 is MNHEY and CDR2 is SVGAGI. The CDR3 has 14 amino acids. V shed 6 bases and J shed 2 bases, with 14 bases lying between them. The CDR3 coding sequence is TGTGCCAGCAGCTCCAGACAGTCCCCCTACGAGCAGTACTTC. This codes for CASSSRQSPYEQYF.

The chain employs TRBV4-1 and TRBJ2-5; 11 positions agree with TRBD2. Losses at the gene ends were 3 bases for V and 2 bases for J; bases not matched to a gene: 8. The CDR3 contains 17 residues. Germline CDR1 MGHRA, CDR2 YSYEKL. The CDR3 DNA is TGCGCCAGCAGCCAGCACACTAGCGGGGGCCCTCAAGAGACCCAGTACTTC. Its protein is CASSQHTSGGPQETQYF.

About this clone itself: One end of the junction fails to match germline, which may point to a read error. The same CDR3 arises from other DNA sequences in this sample as well. The CDR3 loop reads CASSRDSNTEAFF. The CDR3 nucleotides are TGTGCTAGCAGCCGCGACAGCAACACTGAAGCTTTCTTT. The V call is TRBV7-7, the J call TRBJ1-1; D is perhaps TRBD1 (5 bases). The CDR3 has 13 amino acids. The germline V gene encodes CDR1 SSHAT and CDR2 FNYEAQ (reference sequence).

This chain joins TRBV13 and TRBJ1-5, with D unclear. V was shortened by 2 bases and J by 5 bases, with 7 bases between the two germline ends. The germline CDR1 and CDR2 sequences are PRHDT and FYEKMQ (reference sequence). The CDR3 extends over 13 amino acids. CDR3 DNA: TGTGCCAGCAGCTTACGGCGGGATCAGCCCCAGCATTTT. It is translated as CASSLRRDQPQHF.

Worth noting for this clone: The junction differs from germline at one of its ends, possibly a read error. The genes are TRBV7-7 and TRBJ2-5, with TRBD2 matching over 8 bases. This CDR3 has 20 residues. Germline V CDR1 and CDR2: SSHAT, FNYEAQ (reference sequence). Here the CDR3 DNA reads TGTGCTAGCAGCTCGCAAGTGGGTTGGGTGCGGGAGGCCGACCGGGAGACCCAGTACTTC. Its translation: CASSSQVGWVREADRETQYF.

This chain joins TRBV7-8 and TRBJ2-3; 9 nucleotides line up with TRBD2. Germline-derived CDR1 and CDR2 are SGHVS and FQNEAQ. The CDR3 has 15 residues. V gave up 5 bases and J gave up 6 bases; unmatched junction bases: 9. DNA for the CDR3: TGTGCCAGCAGCCTTGGAGCGGGAGGATCTGATACGCAGTATTTT. Its translation is CASSLGAGGSDTQYF.

The genes are TRBV6-5 and TRBJ1-1; TRBD1 matches at 9 bases. This CDR3 spans 15 amino acids. Losses at the gene ends were 5 bases for V and 11 bases for J; bases not matched to a gene: 15. Germline loops: CDR1 MNHEY, CDR2 SVGAGI. CDR3 sequence reads: CASSRGDRGYLGAFF. The DNA of the CDR3 is TGTGCCAGCAGTCGGGGCGACAGGGGGTACCTTGGGGCTTTCTTT.

The chain uses TRBV6-5 and TRBJ2-7; possible D gene TRBD1, 6 bases. In germline, CDR1 is MNHEY, CDR2 SVGAGI. The CDR3 length is 13 residues. V was clipped by 2 bases and J by 7 bases, with 12 bases between them. CDR3 nucleotide sequence: TGTGCCAGCAGTTACACCCCCGGGACAGAGCAGTACTTC. Translated: CASSYTPGTEQYF.

The rearrangement uses TRBV5-1 and TRBJ2-7; 9 bases line up with TRBD2. Germline CDR1 is SGHRS and CDR2 is YFSETQ. V lost 4 bases and J lost 4; bases outside the gene matches: 12. The length of the CDR3 is 16 residues. CDR3 DNA: TGCGCCAGCAGCGCTCAGGCGGGGGGGGCCATATACGAGCAGTACTTC. Its translation is CASSAQAGGAIYEQYF.

V and J are TRBV27 and TRBJ2-7; 8 bases are a match to TRBD2. There are 16 residues in the CDR3. V was pared by 5 bases and J by 3 bases, with 12 bases of the junction left unmatched. The V gene's germline CDR1 is MNHEY and CDR2 SMNVEV (reference sequence). This CDR3 is CASSPGGSGTVYEQYF. CDR3 DNA: TGTGCCAGCAGTCCGGGGGGTAGCGGGACGGTCTACGAGCAGTACTTC.

Comment on this clone: Other nucleotide sequences from this sample produce the same CDR3. The chain employs TRBV18 and TRBJ2-5; no clear D gene. Germline loops: CDR1 KGHSH, CDR2 LQKENI. Trimming removed 3 bases from V and 4 bases from J, with 3 bases in between. The CDR3 consists of 11 residues. This chain's CDR3 is CASSPRETQYF. CDR3 coding DNA: TGTGCCAGCTCACCTAGAGAGACCCAGTACTTC.

This sequence joins TRBV2 and TRBJ1-1; D is possibly TRBD1 (5 bases). There are 14 residues in the CDR3. CDR1 and CDR2 (germline): SNHLY, FYNNEI. The V end lost 7 bases, the J end lost 4 bases, and 16 bases lay between the germline ends. CDR3 residues: CASTQRGRSTEAFF. In DNA form, the CDR3 reads TGTGCCAGCACCCAAAGGGGCCGGAGCACTGAAGCTTTCTTT.

CDR3: CASRSGLAGGRGTDTQYF. CDR3 in DNA: TGTGCCAGCAGATCAGGACTAGCGGGGGGGCGGGGCACAGATACGCAGTATTTT. This chain connects TRBV28 to TRBJ2-3; 15 bases align to TRBD2. Germline V CDR1 and CDR2: MDHEN, SYDVKM. Losses at the gene ends were 6 bases for V and 1 base for J; bases not matched to a gene: 8. There are 18 residues in the CDR3.

This clone came up once. This chain uses TRBV11-2 with TRBJ2-7; D unclear. V lost 8 bases to trimming and J lost 2 bases, with 16 bases between them. The CDR3 spans 14 residues. Germline CDR1 reads SGHAT; CDR2 reads FQNNGV. CDR3 amino acids: CASVSRQGAYEQYF. CDR3 DNA: TGTGCCAGCGTCTCTCGGCAAGGAGCCTACGAGCAGTACTTC.

The chain couples TRBV7-2 to TRBJ1-1; D unclear. CDR1 SGHTA and CDR2 FQGNSA come from the germline V gene. The ends were cut back, 5 bases at V and 0 bases at J, with 16 bases in the middle. The CDR3 contains 16 residues. The CDR3 here is CASSPTRERMNTEAFF. CDR3 in DNA: TGTGCCAGCAGCCCGACGAGGGAAAGAATGAACACTGAAGCTTTCTTT.

The chain uses TRBV9 and TRBJ1-5; maybe TRBD1 (6 bases). Germline V CDR1 and CDR2: SGDLS, YYNGEE. V was shortened by 0 bases and J by 6 bases, with 10 bases between the two germline ends. The CDR3 spans 14 residues. The CDR3 region has the DNA TGTGCCAGCAGCGTAGGACAGGCAAGTCAGCCCCAGCATTTT. The encoded protein is CASSVGQASQPQHF.

The chain links TRBV7-8 to TRBJ2-7; TRBD1 matches at 7 bases. The CDR3 length is 14 residues. The germline V gene has CDR1 SGHVS and CDR2 FQNEAQ. V gave up 3 bases and J gave up 2 bases; unmatched junction bases: 4. In DNA form, the CDR3 reads TGTGCCAGCAGCTTCCGACAGGGCCCCTACGAGCAGTACTTC. This sequence encodes CASSFRQGPYEQYF.

The chain recombines TRBV2 with TRBJ2-5; 13 nucleotides align to TRBD2. CDR3 length: 17 residues. Unmatched junction bases numbered 7, after V lost 0 bases and J lost 6 bases. The germline V gene has CDR1 SNHLY and CDR2 FYNNEI. CDR3 region: CASSEARQTSGRKTQYF. In DNA form, the CDR3 reads TGTGCCAGCAGTGAAGCTCGTCAGACTAGCGGGAGGAAGACCCAGTACTTC.

The V gene is TRBV7-8, the J gene TRBJ1-3; no clear D. This CDR3 is 16 amino acids long. V lost 6 bases to trimming and J lost 0 bases, with 15 bases between them. The germline V gene encodes CDR1 SGHVS and CDR2 FQNEAQ. The CDR3 DNA is TGTGCCAGCAGACCCGAGGCCGGTTCCTCTGGAAACACCATATATTTT. Translation: CASRPEAGSSGNTIYF. Full variable domain (remainder filled in from reference TRBV7-8 and TRBJ1-3): GAGVSQSPRYKVAKRGQDVALRCDPISGHVSLFWYQQALGQGPEFLTYFQNEAQLDKSGLPSDRFFAERPEGSVSTLKIQRTQQEDSAVYLCASRPEAGSSGNTIYFGEGSWLTVV.